These T cell receptor beta chains were read from a single sample in a study of Ad26.COV2.S vaccination and SARS-CoV-2 variants. Some clones are missing from TCRdb's copy, which holds only in-frame ones; the method was immunoSEQ multiplex PCR. The repertoire holds approximately 140,000 clones, with roughly 88% as singletons. Sequencing was performed on peripheral blood, taken after recovery from COVID-19. These receptors all come from a human donor who had recovered from COVID-19. Each CDR3 is given with its conserved first and last residue. D genes are given only for firm matches. The listing skips clone size in some rows; elsewhere it reads once, few, many or a size class.

d_gene: TRBD1; v_gene: TRBV11-3; j_gene: TRBJ2-2; abundance: NA; len: 16; CDR3nt: TGTGCCAGCAGCTTCACAATAAACAGGGGGCCCGGGGAGCTGTTTTTT; CDR3aa: CASSFTINRGPGELFF
d_gene: TRBD2; v_gene: TRBV18; j_gene: TRBJ2-1; abundance: NA; len: 15; CDR3nt: TGTGCCAGCTCACCAGTGGCGGGGGGGATAAATGAGCAGTTCTTC; CDR3aa: CASSPVAGGINEQFF
d_gene: NA; v_gene: TRBV6-2/TRBV6-3; j_gene: TRBJ2-5; abundance: NA; len: 15; CDR3nt: TGTGCCAGCAGCCGACCGGGCAGGGGACGGGAGACCCAGTACTTC; CDR3aa: CASSRPGRGRETQYF
d_gene: NA; v_gene: TRBV7-8; j_gene: TRBJ1-2; abundance: NA; len: 20; CDR3nt: TGTGCCAGCAGCTTAGAGCGGTTCCCCGTGTCATACTCAGTTAACTATGGCTACACCTTC; CDR3aa: CASSLERFPVSYSVNYGYTF
d_gene: NA; v_gene: TRBV2; j_gene: TRBJ1-4; abundance: NA; len: 14; CDR3nt: TGTGCCAGCAGCGAGGGGATCGGTAATGAAAAACTGTTTTTT; CDR3aa: CASSEGIGNEKLFF
d_gene: TRBD2; v_gene: TRBV14; j_gene: TRBJ2-1; abundance: once; len: 13; CDR3nt: TGTGCCAGCAGCCGCGGGACTAGATTTGAGCAGTTCTTC; CDR3aa: CASSRGTRFEQFF
d_gene: TRBD1; v_gene: TRBV28; j_gene: TRBJ2-7; abundance: once; len: 15; CDR3nt: TGTGCCAGCAGTTTAGGAGGGACAGGGAGGAGCGAGCAGTACTTC; CDR3aa: CASSLGGTGRSEQYF
d_gene: TRBD2; v_gene: TRBV10-3; j_gene: TRBJ2-1; abundance: NA; len: 16; CDR3nt: TGTGCCATCAGTGAGGGGACTAGCGGGGGGGACAATGAGCAGTTCTTC; CDR3aa: CAISEGTSGGDNEQFF
d_gene: TRBD1; v_gene: TRBV7-9; j_gene: TRBJ1-2; abundance: few; len: 16; CDR3nt: TGTGCCAGCAGCTTAACGGCCCGGGACAGGGGGAGAGGCTACACCTTC; CDR3aa: CASSLTARDRGRGYTF
d_gene: NA; v_gene: TRBV30; j_gene: TRBJ1-2; abundance: NA; len: 13; CDR3nt: TGTGCCTGGTATGGGGGACTGGGTTATGGCTACACCTTC; CDR3aa: CAWYGGLGYGYTF
d_gene: TRBD2; v_gene: TRBV19; j_gene: TRBJ2-7; abundance: NA; len: 13; CDR3nt: TGTGCCAGTAGTTGGGGGGGACCCTACGAGCAGTACTTC; CDR3aa: CASSWGGPYEQYF
d_gene: TRBD1; v_gene: TRBV9; j_gene: TRBJ1-3; abundance: few; len: 16; CDR3nt: TGTGCCAGCAGCGGGGGAAGGACAGGCCTTGTGGACACCATATATTTT; CDR3aa: CASSGGRTGLVDTIYF
d_gene: TRBD2; v_gene: TRBV6-6; j_gene: TRBJ2-5; abundance: NA; len: 14; CDR3nt: TGTGCCAGCAGATTAGCGGGGGGCCAAGAGACCCAGTACTTC; CDR3aa: CASRLAGGQETQYF
d_gene: NA; v_gene: TRBV6-2/TRBV6-3; j_gene: TRBJ1-5; abundance: NA; len: 14; CDR3nt: TGTGCCAGCAGCCAGGGAGCTCCGAATCAGCCCCAGCATTTT; CDR3aa: CASSQGAPNQPQHF
d_gene: NA; v_gene: TRBV18; j_gene: TRBJ1-1; abundance: NA; len: 13; CDR3nt: TGTGCCAGCTCACCGGGGCTAGACACTGAAGCTTTCTTT; CDR3aa: CASSPGLDTEAFF
d_gene: NA; v_gene: TRBV7-2; j_gene: TRBJ1-2; abundance: NA; len: 13; CDR3nt: TGTGCCAGCAGCCCCCAACAGGACTATGGCTACACCTTC; CDR3aa: CASSPQQDYGYTF
d_gene: NA; v_gene: TRBV5-6; j_gene: TRBJ2-1; abundance: NA; len: 15; CDR3nt: TGTGCCAGCAGAGTAGACCTCAGCTCCTACAATGAGCAGTTCTTC; CDR3aa: CASRVDLSSYNEQFF
d_gene: TRBD1; v_gene: TRBV5-6; j_gene: TRBJ1-2; abundance: NA; len: 17; CDR3nt: TGTGCCAGCAGCGGCCGGGACAGGGGGGTGGGTGGATGTGGCTACACCTTC; CDR3aa: CASSGRDRGVGGCGYTF
d_gene: NA; v_gene: TRBV6-2/TRBV6-3; j_gene: TRBJ1-5; abundance: NA; len: 14; CDR3nt: TGTGCCAGCAGTTTAGGGGGAGGCAATCAGCCCCAGCATTTT; CDR3aa: CASSLGGGNQPQHF
d_gene: NA; v_gene: TRBV6-1; j_gene: TRBJ1-2; abundance: NA; len: 13; CDR3nt: TGTGCCAGCAGTGAAGTCCATTACTATGGCTACACCTTC; CDR3aa: CASSEVHYYGYTF
d_gene: TRBD1; v_gene: TRBV5-5; j_gene: TRBJ1-6; abundance: NA; len: 18; CDR3nt: TGTGCCAGCAGCTGGAGCGGGACAGGGGTCTCCTATAATTCACCCCTCCACTTT; CDR3aa: CASSWSGTGVSYNSPLHF
d_gene: TRBD1; v_gene: TRBV30; j_gene: TRBJ1-4; abundance: NA; len: 15; CDR3nt: TGTGCCTGGAGTGTAGGGGGCGGAAAAAATGAAAAACTGTTTTTT; CDR3aa: CAWSVGGGKNEKLFF
d_gene: TRBD1; v_gene: TRBV2; j_gene: TRBJ1-5; abundance: NA; len: 15; CDR3nt: TGTGCCAGCAGTGGGGGACAGGGTAGCAATCAGCCCCAGCATTTT; CDR3aa: CASSGGQGSNQPQHF
d_gene: TRBD2; v_gene: TRBV9; j_gene: TRBJ2-5; abundance: NA; len: 16; CDR3nt: TGTGCCAGCAGCGTATGGTCTAGCGGGGGGGCAGAGACCCAGTACTTC; CDR3aa: CASSVWSSGGAETQYF
d_gene: TRBD2; v_gene: TRBV5-4; j_gene: TRBJ2-3; abundance: NA; len: 15; CDR3nt: TGTGCCAGCAGCCCGGAGGGACTAGATACAGATACGCAGTATTTT; CDR3aa: CASSPEGLDTDTQYF
d_gene: TRBD1; v_gene: TRBV30; j_gene: TRBJ1-2; abundance: NA; len: 14; CDR3nt: TGTGCCTGGGAGGACAGGGGAGGTCCGGACGGCTACACCTTC; CDR3aa: CAWEDRGGPDGYTF
d_gene: NA; v_gene: TRBV6-1; j_gene: TRBJ2-1; abundance: few; len: 12; CDR3nt: TGTGCCAGCAGTGATTGGGGGGGCAGTTGTTTCTTC; CDR3aa: CASSDWGGSCFF
d_gene: NA; v_gene: TRBV11-3; j_gene: TRBJ2-2; abundance: NA; len: 13; CDR3nt: TGTGCCAGCAGCTTAGTTAACACCGGGGAGCTGTTTTTT; CDR3aa: CASSLVNTGELFF
d_gene: NA; v_gene: TRBV28; j_gene: TRBJ1-4; abundance: NA; len: 12; CDR3nt: TGTGCCAGTCGGGCCCCCAATGAAAAACTGTTTTTT; CDR3aa: CASRAPNEKLFF
d_gene: NA; v_gene: TRBV28; j_gene: TRBJ2-7; abundance: NA; len: 16; CDR3nt: TGTGCCAGCAGTTCCTTCCGGCAGACCTATTCCTACGAGCAGTACTTC; CDR3aa: CASSSFRQTYSYEQYF
d_gene: TRBD1; v_gene: TRBV11-3; j_gene: TRBJ1-1; abundance: NA; len: 13; CDR3nt: TGTGCCAGCAGCTTAGATCGACAGGGTAAAGCTTTCTTT; CDR3aa: CASSLDRQGKAFF
d_gene: TRBD1; v_gene: TRBV3-1/TRBV3-2; j_gene: TRBJ2-1; abundance: NA; len: 17; CDR3nt: TGTGCCAGCAGCCCGCGGGACAGGGTCTCATCCTACAATGAGCAGTTCTTC; CDR3aa: CASSPRDRVSSYNEQFF
d_gene: TRBD1; v_gene: TRBV9; j_gene: TRBJ1-2; abundance: NA; len: 12; CDR3nt: TGTGCCAGCAGAGGGACAGGGTACGGCTACACCTTC; CDR3aa: CASRGTGYGYTF
d_gene: NA; v_gene: TRBV19; j_gene: TRBJ1-4; abundance: NA; len: 14; CDR3nt: TGTGCCAGCGCCCCAGGGGATCTTAATGAAAAACTGTTTTTT; CDR3aa: CASAPGDLNEKLFF
d_gene: NA; v_gene: TRBV7-8; j_gene: TRBJ1-1; abundance: NA; len: 12; CDR3nt: TGTGCCAGCTCCAACGGCGGCACTGAAGCTTTCTTT; CDR3aa: CASSNGGTEAFF
d_gene: TRBD2; v_gene: TRBV11-2; j_gene: TRBJ2-3; abundance: NA; len: 18; CDR3nt: TGTGCCAGCAGCTTACCGCTCGGAGCGGGGGAGGACACAGATACGCAGTATTTT; CDR3aa: CASSLPLGAGEDTDTQYF
d_gene: NA; v_gene: TRBV5-5; j_gene: TRBJ1-1; abundance: NA; len: 16; CDR3nt: TGTGCCAGCAGCTTGGTTGGGGGTGGTTTCGGGACTGAAGCTTTCTTT; CDR3aa: CASSLVGGGFGTEAFF
d_gene: TRBD2; v_gene: TRBV2; j_gene: TRBJ2-7; abundance: NA; len: 15; CDR3nt: TGTGCCAGCAGTGAAGGGACTAGCGGGGTCTACGAGCAGTACTTC; CDR3aa: CASSEGTSGVYEQYF
d_gene: TRBD1; v_gene: TRBV10-2; j_gene: TRBJ2-2; abundance: NA; len: 15; CDR3nt: TGCGCCAGCAGCGTCCGGGACAGGGGGCCCGGGGAGCTGTTTTTT; CDR3aa: CASSVRDRGPGELFF
d_gene: TRBD1; v_gene: TRBV28; j_gene: TRBJ2-1; abundance: NA; len: 15; CDR3nt: TGTGCCAGCTCCGGCGGGACAGGCTCCTACAATGAGCAGTTCTTC; CDR3aa: CASSGGTGSYNEQFF
d_gene: TRBD1; v_gene: TRBV6-2/TRBV6-3; j_gene: TRBJ1-1; abundance: NA; len: 16; CDR3nt: TGTGCCAGCAGTTACTCGCCGACAGGGGTGAACACTGAAGCTTTCTTT; CDR3aa: CASSYSPTGVNTEAFF
d_gene: TRBD1; v_gene: TRBV6-5; j_gene: TRBJ2-7; abundance: NA; len: 13; CDR3nt: TGTGCCAGCAGTCCAAACAGGGGTGTCGAGCAGTACTTC; CDR3aa: CASSPNRGVEQYF
d_gene: TRBD1; v_gene: TRBV7-2; j_gene: TRBJ1-6; abundance: NA; len: 14; CDR3nt: TGTGCCAGCAGACCGGGACAGGGCGGTTCACCCCTCCACTTT; CDR3aa: CASRPGQGGSPLHF
d_gene: NA; v_gene: TRBV7-9; j_gene: TRBJ2-3; abundance: NA; len: 13; CDR3nt: TGTGCCAGCATCCAGGGCCCCACAGATACGCAGTATTTT; CDR3aa: CASIQGPTDTQYF
d_gene: TRBD2; v_gene: TRBV20-1; j_gene: TRBJ2-5; abundance: NA; len: 14; CDR3nt: TGCAGTGCTAGTAGCGGGGTACCGTTAGAGACCCAGTACTTC; CDR3aa: CSASSGVPLETQYF
d_gene: TRBD2; v_gene: TRBV27; j_gene: TRBJ2-7; abundance: NA; len: 15; CDR3nt: TGTGCCAGCAGTGTGGCTAGCGGGGGATCCTACGAGCAGTACTTC; CDR3aa: CASSVASGGSYEQYF
d_gene: TRBD1; v_gene: TRBV5-1; j_gene: TRBJ1-3; abundance: few; len: 14; CDR3nt: TGCGCCAGCAGCTCAGGGGGCCTTGGAAACACCATATATTTT; CDR3aa: CASSSGGLGNTIYF
d_gene: NA; v_gene: TRBV15; j_gene: TRBJ1-1; abundance: few; len: 13; CDR3nt: TGTGCCACCAGCAGAGACGTAGGAGGGGAAGCTTTCTTT; CDR3aa: CATSRDVGGEAFF
d_gene: NA; v_gene: TRBV20-1; j_gene: TRBJ1-2; abundance: NA; len: 11; CDR3nt: TGCAGTGCGTGGAGGGAAGAAGGCTACACCTTC; CDR3aa: CSAWREEGYTF
d_gene: NA; v_gene: TRBV4-3; j_gene: TRBJ1-5; abundance: NA; len: 15; CDR3nt: TGCGCCAGCAGCCAAGCTCACACGGACAATCAGCCCCAGCATTTT; CDR3aa: CASSQAHTDNQPQHF